The clone carrying this T cell receptor beta chain was seen just once. Assay: immunoSEQ multiplex PCR; the TCRdb copy retains only in-frame clones and omits some. The table records 150,000 to 200,000 clones, 90% to 95% of them present only once. The data derive from a study of blood T cell repertoires in COVID-19. There are 15 residues in the CDR3. The V and J ends lost 0 bases and 8 bases respectively, with 16 bases between them. Germline-derived CDR1 and CDR2 are SGHDN and FVKESK. The sequence derives from a man younger than 45 with COVID-19, enrolled during active disease. The specimen was peripheral blood. V is TRBV14 and J is TRBJ1-2, with a weak D call TRBD1 (6 bases). CDR3 sequence: CASSQDLQGWGGYTF. The CDR3 DNA reads TGTGCCAGCAGCCAAGATCTGCAGGGGTGGGGAGGCTACACCTTC.